These 3 T cell receptor beta chains originate from one sample sequenced in a study of T cells in women clearing cervical HPV infection. The assay was immunoSEQ multiplex PCR, and TCRdb's table has in-frame clones only and misses some. This sample contains about 39,000 clones. Material for sequencing was blood buffy coat. These receptors came from a woman between 18 and 70 years old with a cervical HPV16 infection that either progressed to CIN3+ or cleared (not recorded which).

Turning to this clone: The CDR3 end lies 3 residues beyond the end of the read and is filled in from the germline J gene. The V call is TRBV4-1, the J call TRBJ2-4, with TRBD1 matching 7 bases. The CDR3 has 15 residues. The germline CDR1 and CDR2 sequences are MGHRA and YSYEKL. V lost 1 base, J lost 4 bases, and 4 bases stayed unmatched. The CDR3: CASSQVGDSKNIQYF. Partial CDR3 DNA: TGCGCCAGCAGCCAAGTAGGGGACAGTAAAAACATT.

For this clone: The CDR3 end lies 3 residues beyond the end of the read and is filled in from the germline J gene. The chain couples TRBV19 to TRBJ2-7; possibly TRBD2 for D (6 bases). The length of the CDR3 is 13 residues. Germline CDR1 LNHDA, CDR2 SQIVND (reference sequence). V was clipped by 4 bases and J by 4 bases, with 11 bases between them. The sequenced part of the CDR3 DNA is TGTGCCAGTAGTACGGGACTTCCTTACGAG. Residues: CASSTGLPYE. The complete CDR3 sequence is CASSTGLPYEQYF.

To note about this clone: Read data end 3 residues before the CDR3 end; the end is taken from the germline J gene. The chain combines TRBV28 with TRBJ2-2; D is undetermined. Germline V gene lookup returns CDR1 MDHEN and CDR2 SYDVKM. There are 11 residues in the CDR3. CDR3 loop: CASSLGTRLFF. The CDR3 DNA, read in part, is TGTGCCAGCAGTTTGGGCACCCGG.